This T cell receptor beta chain was sequenced in a study of blood T cell repertoires in COVID-19 (TCRdb year 2020). Context from the whole study: Samples from collaborators originated in the United States, Italy and Spain and spanned both the acute and convalescent phases of COVID-19. The material from the prospective study consisted of cDNA or gDNA derived from T cells, B-cell-depleted T cells, or PBMCs. Samples were obtained from the ongoing ImmuneRACE study (first 160 participants) and from 950 to 1,500 subjects provided by 6 global collaborators. Subjects who had been exposed to COVID-19, were actively infected with it, or had recovered from it provided the deeply sampled blood TCRbeta repertoires that made up the dataset. Where available, HLA class I and class II types were obtained from metadata supplied by the sample provider rather than from assay-based typing. A freely available public database, intended as a resource for researchers studying the immune response to SARS-CoV-2, is where the repertoires were released. The sample metadata nearly always contained a de-identified subject ID, COVID-19 status, age in years and sex.

TCRbeta CDR3 regions were amplified from genomic DNA by means of the immunoSEQ Assay, a bias-controlled multiplex PCR. On the study's bioinformatics: The number of nucleated cells in each sample was estimated from the amplification of reference gene primers within the assay. To quantify the absolute abundance of each unique TCRbeta CDR3 rearrangement, sequence reads were collapsed and filtered. For each sample, productive Simpson clonality was calculated as the square root of Simpson's diversity index across productive rearrangements. TCRdb took over this immuneACCESS table, retaining in-frame rearrangements with V and J assigned. Such tables are incomplete; in checked studies, under half of the missing clones stem from an unresolved V gene, and the remainder is unexplained. V and J calls and clone size are those listed in that table; D and trimming were worked out from the DNA. Across this sample there are fewer than 350,000 clones, with about 89% seen only once. Together, the top ten hold about 4.2% of the sample.

Whole blood was collected in K2EDTA tubes by collaborating institutions according to the institutions' own protocols. For TCRbeta analysis, collaborators shipped samples in one of three forms: frozen whole blood, isolated PBMCs, or DNA extracted from either of those sample types. On this clone itself: The target of this receptor is not known. No base quality values were provided; no much bigger clone lies one nucleotide off.

Beyond this particular receptor, the publication reports: The amount of clinical and demographic metadata varied by source and participant and was provided uncurated.

The CDR3 goes from the cysteine to the phenylalanine over 15 residues. Just the 45-base CDR3 DNA is kept, in frame starting at base 1. CDR1 is given as LGHDT and CDR2 as YNNKEL, both from the germline V gene (reference sequence). The V end gives up 5 bases and the J end 0 bases, leaving 6 bases in the junction not matched to a gene. The source is a man between 40 and 49 years old with acute or convalescent COVID-19. Specimen: peripheral blood. This chain joins TRBV3-1 (or the pseudogene TRBV3-2) to TRBJ1-1; TRBD1 matches 7 bases in the middle. CDR3 sequence: CASSTRDSMNTEAFF. The nucleotides read TGTGCCAGCAGCACCCGGGACAGCATGAACACTGAAGCTTTCTTT.